The rows below give T cell receptor beta chains drawn from one sample of a study of control samples from healthy donors and cancer patients. Assay used: immunoSEQ multiplex PCR; TCRdb lists only in-frame clones, some missing. The sample contains hundreds of thousands of clones, about 80% of which appear only once. The sequencing input was PBMCs. Every receptor here comes from a woman aged 55-69 years with lung cancer. The CDR3 runs from the conserved cysteine through the conserved F or W. The D gene is left open where the match is weak. The size of a clone is reported for some rows only, either as once, few or many, or as a class for expanded clones.

J: TRBJ2-5
D: .
size: .
V: TRBV7-2
DNA: TGTGCCAGCAGGCCCGGGACGGGGGAGACCCAGTACTTC
CDR3: CASRPGTGETQYF

J: TRBJ1-5
D: .
size: once
V: TRBV7-2
DNA: TGTGCCAGCAGCTCGAGGAATAGCAATCAGCCCCAGCATTTT
CDR3: CASSSRNSNQPQHF

J: TRBJ1-1
D: TRBD1
size: .
V: TRBV6-6
DNA: TGTGCCAGCAGCCAACAGGGGTCTTCCTCTGAAGCTTTCTTT
CDR3: CASSQQGSSSEAFF

J: TRBJ2-7
D: .
size: .
V: TRBV28
DNA: TGTGCCAGCAGTACCCGGTCCCGAGGGGACGAGCAGTACTTC
CDR3: CASSTRSRGDEQYF

J: TRBJ1-2
D: .
size: .
V: TRBV2
DNA: TGTGCCAGCAGTGAAACCGGACAGATAAACTATGGCTACACCTTC
CDR3: CASSETGQINYGYTF

J: TRBJ2-7
D: .
size: .
V: TRBV5-6
DNA: TGTGCCAGCAGCTTGGAACAGAAACCCTACGAGCAGTACTTC
CDR3: CASSLEQKPYEQYF

J: TRBJ2-2
D: .
size: .
V: TRBV5-1
DNA: TGCGCCAGCAGCAACCCCCAGGGAGTCCCCGGGGAGCTGTTTTTT
CDR3: CASSNPQGVPGELFF

J: TRBJ1-4
D: .
size: once
V: TRBV2
DNA: TGTGCCAGCAGGTCTGACAGGTCCGGAGAAAAACTGTTTTTT
CDR3: CASRSDRSGEKLFF

J: TRBJ1-4
D: .
size: once
V: TRBV19
DNA: TGTGCCAGTAGTACCTCACTGAATGAAAAACTGTTTTTT
CDR3: CASSTSLNEKLFF

J: TRBJ2-3
D: TRBD2
size: .
V: TRBV2
DNA: TGTGCCAGCAGTGTGCGCGGGAGGAGCACAGATACGCAGTATTTT
CDR3: CASSVRGRSTDTQYF

J: TRBJ2-5
D: TRBD2
size: .
V: TRBV7-7
DNA: TGTGCTAGCAGCTTAAGCGGACTAGGAGAGACCCAGTACTTC
CDR3: CASSLSGLGETQYF

J: TRBJ1-5
D: .
size: .
V: TRBV7-3
DNA: TGTGCCAGCAGCTTCCAGCTTCAGCCCCAGCATTTT
CDR3: CASSFQLQPQHF

J: TRBJ1-3
D: .
size: .
V: TRBV5-1
DNA: TGCGCCAGCAGCTTGGGGACAGGAAACACCATATATTTT
CDR3: CASSLGTGNTIYF

J: TRBJ2-7
D: TRBD2
size: .
V: TRBV2
DNA: TGTGCCAGCAGTGTTACGGGAGGGCCATCCGGGGAGCAGTACTTC
CDR3: CASSVTGGPSGEQYF

J: TRBJ2-7
D: .
size: few
V: TRBV28
DNA: TGTGCCAGCCGCCTCCCTCTTGCGGGAAGTTACGAGCAGTACTTC
CDR3: CASRLPLAGSYEQYF

J: TRBJ2-2
D: TRBD1
size: .
V: TRBV9
DNA: TGTGCCAGCAGGCCTACAGGGGGTGGGACCGGGGAGCTGTTTTTT
CDR3: CASRPTGGGTGELFF

J: TRBJ1-2
D: .
size: .
V: TRBV5-4
DNA: TGTGCCAGCAGCTTGGGGCAACGGGACACCCGGGGGGGCTACACCTTC
CDR3: CASSLGQRDTRGGYTF

J: TRBJ2-1
D: TRBD2
size: once
V: TRBV27
DNA: TGTGCCAGCAGACTACTAGCGGGGTCCAATGAGCAGTTCTTC
CDR3: CASRLLAGSNEQFF

J: TRBJ1-3
D: .
size: .
V: TRBV13
DNA: TGTGCCAGCAGCTCCTTGAGTAACACCATATATTTT
CDR3: CASSSLSNTIYF

J: TRBJ1-2
D: .
size: .
V: TRBV18
DNA: TGTGCCAGCTCACCTCTGGCGGGCGGCATCTATGGCTACACCTTC
CDR3: CASSPLAGGIYGYTF

J: TRBJ2-1
D: TRBD1
size: .
V: TRBV7-9
DNA: TGTGCCAGCAGCCCTGGGACAGGGGGGGTCTTC
CDR3: CASSPGTGGVF

J: TRBJ1-1
D: .
size: once
V: TRBV21-1
DNA: TGTGCCAGCAGCGGTACTCGGACAGAACGGAACACTGAAGCTTTCTTT
CDR3: CASSGTRTERNTEAFF

J: TRBJ2-1
D: TRBD2
size: .
V: TRBV25-1
DNA: TGTGCCAGCAGGGGAGGGAGCGGGCGATACAATGAGCAGTTCTTC
CDR3: CASRGGSGRYNEQFF

J: TRBJ1-1
D: .
size: .
V: TRBV7-3
DNA: TGTGCCAGCAGCTTAATTCAGGGGTACACTGAAGCTTTCTTT
CDR3: CASSLIQGYTEAFF

J: TRBJ2-6
D: .
size: .
V: TRBV7-3
DNA: TGTGCCAGCAGCTTTGGGCCATTCTTTGGGACTGCTGGGGCCAACGTCCTGACTTTC
CDR3: CASSFGPFFGTAGANVLTF

J: TRBJ2-7
D: TRBD1
size: .
V: TRBV2
DNA: TGTGCCAGCAGTGAAGTCGCAGGGGGTAGGTACGAGCAGTACTTC
CDR3: CASSEVAGGRYEQYF

J: TRBJ1-1
D: .
size: once
V: TRBV28
DNA: TGTGCCAGCAGTTTTCCCCTGGGGAACACTGAAGCTTTCTTT
CDR3: CASSFPLGNTEAFF

J: TRBJ2-1
D: .
size: few
V: TRBV7-3
DNA: TGTGCCAGCAGCGGCATTGCGGGTGAGCAGTTCTTC
CDR3: CASSGIAGEQFF

J: TRBJ2-3
D: .
size: .
V: TRBV7-6
DNA: TGTGCCAGCAGCCCCGCGGGGACTTCCAATTCAGATACGCAGTATTTT
CDR3: CASSPAGTSNSDTQYF

J: TRBJ1-4
D: TRBD1
size: .
V: TRBV4-1
DNA: TGCGCCAGCAGCCAAGGGGACAGCCAAGAAAAACTGTTTTTT
CDR3: CASSQGDSQEKLFF

J: TRBJ2-5
D: .
size: .
V: TRBV29-1
DNA: TGCAGCGTCGCCGGAATACCCCGAGGGGAGACCCAGTACTTC
CDR3: CSVAGIPRGETQYF

J: TRBJ2-7
D: TRBD2
size: few
V: TRBV7-2
DNA: TGTGCCAGCAGCTCCCCAAGCGGGGGCGGTTCCTACGAGCAGTACTTC
CDR3: CASSSPSGGGSYEQYF

J: TRBJ1-5
D: .
size: .
V: TRBV5-8
DNA: TGTGCCAGCAGCTTAACGCATCAGCCCCAGCATTTT
CDR3: CASSLTHQPQHF

J: TRBJ1-1
D: TRBD1
size: .
V: TRBV16
DNA: TGTGCCAGCAGCCTCGACAGGGGGAACACTGAAGCTTTCTTT
CDR3: CASSLDRGNTEAFF

J: TRBJ1-4
D: .
size: .
V: TRBV5-5
DNA: TGTGCCAGCAGCTTGGTTCCGCTGAGTGAAAAACTGTTTTTT
CDR3: CASSLVPLSEKLFF

J: TRBJ1-4
D: TRBD1
size: .
V: TRBV9
DNA: TGTGCCAGCAGCGCACACAGGGGAACTAATGAAAAACTGTTTTTT
CDR3: CASSAHRGTNEKLFF

J: TRBJ1-1
D: .
size: .
V: TRBV6-2/TRBV6-3
DNA: TGTGCCAGCAGTTGGCGGACAAGTAAAGAAGCTTTCTTT
CDR3: CASSWRTSKEAFF

J: TRBJ1-1
D: .
size: .
V: TRBV11-3
DNA: TGTGCCAGCAGCTCGAGGGACGGGAACACTGAAGCTTTCTTT
CDR3: CASSSRDGNTEAFF

J: TRBJ1-5
D: .
size: .
V: TRBV3-1/TRBV3-2
DNA: TGTGCCAGCAGCCAAGAATTGGCTAAGCCCCAGCATTTT
CDR3: CASSQELAKPQHF

J: TRBJ1-1
D: .
size: .
V: TRBV7-2
DNA: TGTGCCAGCAGCTTAGCGGTTACAGCCCCAGTGTGGGCTTTCTTT
CDR3: CASSLAVTAPVWAFF

J: TRBJ1-2
D: TRBD1
size: .
V: TRBV5-1
DNA: TGCGCCAGCAGCTTGGGACAGGGGATGTTTGGCTACACCTTC
CDR3: CASSLGQGMFGYTF

J: TRBJ1-6
D: .
size: .
V: TRBV25-1
DNA: TGTGCCAGCACCCCAGGGGACGGTTCACCCCTCCACTTT
CDR3: CASTPGDGSPLHF

J: TRBJ1-3
D: TRBD1
size: .
V: TRBV7-8
DNA: TGTGCCAGCAGCGACAGGGGGTACGGAAACACCATATATTTT
CDR3: CASSDRGYGNTIYF

J: TRBJ2-7
D: TRBD2
size: .
V: TRBV9
DNA: TGTGCCAGCAGCCGCGGGGGAGCCGTTTCCTACGAGCAGTACTTC
CDR3: CASSRGGAVSYEQYF

J: TRBJ2-5
D: .
size: .
V: TRBV7-3
DNA: TGTGCCAGCAGCTTAATGCGGACATCAGAGACCCAGTACTTC
CDR3: CASSLMRTSETQYF

J: TRBJ2-7
D: .
size: .
V: TRBV5-5
DNA: TGTGCCAGCAGCCAGGGTCCAGGGAGCGAGCAGTACTTC
CDR3: CASSQGPGSEQYF

J: TRBJ2-7
D: .
size: .
V: TRBV9
DNA: TGTGCCAGCAGCGTGTCGACAGGTCTTTCCTACGAGCAGTACTTC
CDR3: CASSVSTGLSYEQYF

J: TRBJ1-5
D: TRBD1
size: few
V: TRBV5-6
DNA: TGTGCCAGCAGCTCCGGGACAGGGTATAGCAATCAGCCCCAGCATTTT
CDR3: CASSSGTGYSNQPQHF

J: TRBJ2-5
D: .
size: .
V: TRBV14
DNA: TGTGCCAGCAGCCAAGATCCACGGGAAGAGACCCAGTACTTC
CDR3: CASSQDPREETQYF

J: TRBJ2-2
D: TRBD2
size: .
V: TRBV3-1/TRBV3-2
DNA: TGTGCCAGCAGGAGGACTAGCGGGAACACCGGGGAGCTGTTTTTT
CDR3: CASRRTSGNTGELFF

J: TRBJ2-3
D: .
size: .
V: TRBV2
DNA: TGTGCCAGCAGTGCAGACCGGGCCCGGGTAAAGTCAGATACGCAGTATTTT
CDR3: CASSADRARVKSDTQYF

J: TRBJ2-1
D: .
size: .
V: TRBV28
DNA: TGTGCCAGCAGCCTTAGCCATGAGCAGTTCTTC
CDR3: CASSLSHEQFF

J: TRBJ1-1
D: TRBD1
size: .
V: TRBV29-1
DNA: TGCAGCGTTGGGACAGGAAACACTGAAGCTTTCTTT
CDR3: CSVGTGNTEAFF